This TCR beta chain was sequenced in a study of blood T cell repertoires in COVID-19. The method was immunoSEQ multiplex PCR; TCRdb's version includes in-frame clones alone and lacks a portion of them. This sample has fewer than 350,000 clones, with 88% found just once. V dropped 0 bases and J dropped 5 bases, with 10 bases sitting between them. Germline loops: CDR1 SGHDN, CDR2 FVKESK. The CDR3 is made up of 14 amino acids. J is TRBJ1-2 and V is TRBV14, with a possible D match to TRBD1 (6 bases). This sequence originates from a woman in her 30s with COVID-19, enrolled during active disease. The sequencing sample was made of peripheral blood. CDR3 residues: CASSQDWGPYGYTF. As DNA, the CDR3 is TGTGCCAGCAGCCAAGATTGGGGGCCTTATGGCTACACCTTC.